This record concerns one TCR beta chain sequence. Antigen: not known. This sample was taken from a study of shared clonotypes between healthy human individuals. The table came from immunoSEQ multiplex PCR; TCRdb's copy has only in-frame clones and leaves some out. Among more than 2 million clones listed, nearly 97% were seen once. Overall study results and limits: Naive CD4 clonotypes were shared across a handful of donors at roughly 5.3%. Sharing of clonotypes among donors was expected to vary with sequencing depth.

The CDR3 totals 13 residues. Germline V CDR1 and CDR2: ENHRY, SYGVKD. The ends lost 8 bases at V and 3 bases at J; junction bases unmatched: 6. This TCR derives from a young man in good health. This rearrangement joins TRBV10-3 to TRBJ2-7, with 8 nucleotides matching TRBD2. Source material: naive CD4+ T cells sorted from blood. The subset here: CD45RA+ positively selected. In nucleotides, the CDR3 is TGTGCCATCTCGGGGGGGCCTAACTACGAGCAGTACTTC. Amino acids: CAISGGPNYEQYF.